This TCR beta chain was found in a study of T-cell reconstitution after alpha-beta-depleted transplantation in children listed by TCRdb under 2016. Turning to the overall study: The study quantitatively tracked T-cell immune reconstitution after TCRalphabeta/CD19-depleted allogeneic hematopoietic cell transplantation in children using TCR repertoire profiling. What the study reported, not specific to this receptor: About two months after transplant, the apparently early recovery of alphabetaT-cell counts reportedly depended on just several hundred clones that had expanded rapidly and came from non-depleted graft cells. In some patients, high TCRbeta diversity at day 60 was attributed to recipient T cells and intrathymic progenitors that had survived conditioning. Over subsequent months, a decline in hyperexpanded clone frequencies was noted, and after one year, T-cell counts and TCRbeta diversity were mostly ascribed to newly produced T cells.

As concerns this clonotype: What antigen it recognizes has not been identified. One base away there is no much larger clone; base qualities are not given.

The treatment or condition label, read with the paper, signifies: allogeneic hematopoietic cell transplantation with graft depleted of TCRalphabeta T cells and CD19 B cells. The transplant recipients were children given TCRalphabeta/CD19-depleted allogeneic hematopoietic cell grafts. The library relied on PCR. TCRdb records Illumina HiSeq 2500 as the sequencer. Molecular barcoding was employed in the preparation of TCR libraries, with unique molecular identifiers being used to normalize TCRbeta repertoire quantification. TCRdb reprocessing: public reads trimmed at Q25 with fastp, clones called with MiXCR, in-frame beta chains kept. Each record represents a unique CDR3 protein, reported with the most common genes and DNA among its rows. Across this sample there are almost 250,000 distinct CDR3 sequences, with roughly a quarter seen only once. Together, the top ten hold roughly 2.6% of the sample. Sequenced material: PBMCs, taken before TCRalphabeta/CD19-depleted stem cell transplant. The receptor comes from a girl aged 2 to 9 with Fanconi anemia, due to receive a stem cell transplant.

The base sequence is TGTGCCAGCAGCTTATGGGCGGGCTCGAGCTCCTACGAGCAGTACTTC. Its amino acids are CASSLWAGSSSYEQYF. Rearrangement joined TRBV11-1 to TRBJ2-7; tentative D gene TRBD2, with 5 bases matching. V loses 2 bases of germline sequence and J loses 0 bases, and the interval between the two ends is 14 bases. The CDR3 runs 16 residues from the cysteine to the phenylalanine. Just the 48-base CDR3 DNA is kept, in frame starting at base 1. As encoded in the germline V gene (reference sequence), CDR1 is SGHAT while CDR2 is FQDESV.